This T cell receptor beta chain stems from a study of OX40 agonist ivuxolimab in advanced cancers. At the level of the study: Partial responses were seen in three patients, one with hepatocellular carcinoma and two with cutaneous melanoma. Study-wide points: Dose levels from 0.1 to 3.0 mg/kg saw CD4+ and CD8+ blood T cells expand clonally by week 6. Expanded clones belonging to CD8+ T cells outnumbered, on average, those of CD4+. With doses of 0.1-3.0 mg/kg, partial responders showed among the lowest clonal expansion.

This table comes from immunoSEQ multiplex PCR, and its TCRdb copy is limited to in-frame clones, with some not included. The sample consists of about 29,000 clones, approximately 89% of them appearing once. V was pared by 2 bases and J by 4 bases, with 14 bases between. The CDR3 is 15 amino acids. Germline V CDR1 and CDR2: MNHNS, SASEGT. In regard to this clone: Its target is not known.

The chain joins TRBV6-1 to TRBJ1-2, with D maybe TRBD1 (5 bases). This receptor was identified in an adult with an advanced solid tumor such as melanoma, head and neck, liver or kidney cancer. This specimen was CD4+ or CD8+ T cells sorted from blood, taken in a trial of the OX40 agonist ivuxolimab. CDR3 bases: TGTGCCAGCAGTGAAAGCCGCGGGGCTGGCTATGGCTACACCTTC. This translates into CASSESRGAGYGYTF.